A few counts support the clone carrying this T cell receptor (beta chain). Antigen: not known. These data belong to a study of T cells in Graves' hyperthyroidism and ophthalmopathy. Broader study findings: The blood repertoire included most of the expanded thyroid clonotypes above 0.001. The model foresaw ophthalmopathy a median roughly 6.3 months prior to onset.

This CDR3 spans 14 amino acids. The germline CDR1 and CDR2 sequences are SGHTA and FQGNSA. The ends lost 1 base at V and 10 bases at J; junction bases unmatched: 7. There were TCR beta CDR3 regions amplified from RNA transcripts. HTBI primers were used for first-round RT-PCR of the TCR CDR3. TCRdb independently ran MiXCR on the multiplex PCR reads; one entry per CDR3 protein. The data contain 500,000 to 650,000 distinct CDR3 sequences, roughly 15% of them singletons. Sample: blood. The receptor was derived from a woman in her fifties or sixties with Graves' ophthalmopathy. The chain is built from TRBV7-2 and TRBJ2-1; 7 nucleotides agree with TRBD2. As DNA, the CDR3 is TGTGCCAGCAGCTTAGTGGGACTACCTCGAGAGCAGTTCTTC. It encodes CASSLVGLPREQFF.